These 14 T cell receptor beta chains share one sample of origin, sequenced in a study of blood T cell repertoires in COVID-19. Sequencing used immunoSEQ multiplex PCR; TCRdb keeps in-frame clones, though not all of them. The table lists hundreds of thousands of clones, about 86% of them singletons. Sequencing was performed on PBMCs or T cells enriched from blood (not recorded which). The receptors come from a woman aged 40 to 50 with acute COVID-19.

V usage is TRBV28 and J usage is TRBJ2-3; TRBD1 is a possible D gene (6 bases). V was clipped by 2 bases and J by 0 bases, with 9 bases between them. Germline CDR1 and CDR2: MDHEN and SYDVKM. The CDR3 is 15 residues long. In DNA form, the CDR3 reads TGTGCCAGCAGTTTAGGACAGTTAAGCACAGATACGCAGTATTTT. Translation: CASSLGQLSTDTQYF.

The chain's CDR3 is CASSLGGQTNTEAFF. The CDR3 DNA is TGTGCCAGCAGCTTAGGGGGACAGACGAACACTGAAGCTTTCTTT. The chain has TRBV11-3 and TRBJ1-1; 7 bases fit TRBD1. Germline-derived CDR1 and CDR2 are SGHNT and YENEEA. Trimming took 1 base from V and 1 from J; bases not matched to a gene: 3. The CDR3 has 15 residues.

In this sample, this clone turned up once. This chain links TRBV5-1 with TRBJ2-6; D gene ambiguous. The CDR3 is 14 amino acids. CDR1 is SGHRS and CDR2 is YFSETQ in the germline V gene. V was cut by 7 bases and J by 0 bases, with 8 bases left in between. DNA of the CDR3: TGCGCCAGCTCCCCCGGCTCTGGGGCCAACGTCCTGACTTTC. Its translation is CASSPGSGANVLTF.

The rearrangement links TRBV2 to TRBJ2-1, with D perhaps matching TRBD2 (6 bases). CDR1 and CDR2 from the germline V gene are SNHLY and FYNNEI. There are 15 residues in the CDR3. Trimming pared 5 bases from V and 0 bases from J, leaving 11 bases between. The CDR3 reads CASSISGFSYNEQFF. The CDR3 region has the DNA TGTGCCAGCAGTATCAGCGGGTTCTCCTACAATGAGCAGTTCTTC.

Regarding this clone: One junction end does not reproduce the germline sequence, and a read error may be involved. This rearrangement joins TRBV7-2 to TRBJ1-1; no definite D call. The CDR3 contains 11 residues. Germline assignment: CDR1 SGHTA and CDR2 FQGNSA. CDR3 protein: CASSLNSEAFF. The DNA for the CDR3 is TGTGCCAGCAGCTTAAACAGTGAAGCTTTCTTT. Drawing the rest from reference TRBV7-2 and TRBJ1-1, the complete variable domain is GAGVSQSPSNKVTEKGKDVELRCDPISGHTALYWYRQSLGQGLEFLIYFQGNSAPDKSGLPSDRFSAERTGGSVSTLTIQRTQQEDSAVYLCASSLNSEAFFGQGTRLTVV.

V is TRBV6-5 and J is TRBJ2-7; 9 bases map to TRBD2. Per the germline V gene, CDR1 is MNHEY and CDR2 is SVGAGI. The CDR3 has 15 residues. Losses at the gene ends were 6 bases for V and 2 bases for J; bases not matched to a gene: 8. Here the CDR3 reads CASSHLAGEPYEQYF. CDR3 bases: TGTGCCAGCAGCCATTTAGCGGGAGAACCCTACGAGCAGTACTTC.

The chain joins TRBV28 to TRBJ1-3; 7 nucleotides agree with TRBD1. Germline V gene data show CDR1 as MDHEN and CDR2 as SYDVKM. V shed 6 bases and J 2 bases; nucleotides not matched to a gene: 10. The CDR3 has 16 amino acids. CDR3 nucleotides: TGTGCCAGCAGCCCCCTCGACAGGGTGACTGGAAACACCATATATTTT. It codes for CASSPLDRVTGNTIYF.

The chain has TRBV15 and TRBJ2-1; 7 bases line up with TRBD2. With 5 bases clipped from V and 9 bases from J, the junction kept 7 bases outside the gene matches. This CDR3 is 13 amino acids long. Germline assignment: CDR1 LNHNV and CDR2 YYDKDF (reference sequence). In DNA form, the CDR3 reads TGTGCCACCAGCCCAAGGAGCGGGATTGAGCAGTTCTTC. This sequence encodes CATSPRSGIEQFF. Based on the CDR3 plus reference TRBV15 and TRBJ2-1, the full variable domain is DAMVIQNPRYQVTQFGKPVTLSCSQTLNHNVMYWYQQKSSQAPKLLFHYYDKDFNNEADTPDNFQSRRPNTSFCFLDIRSPGLGDTAMYLCATSPRSGIEQFFGPGTRLTVL.

V gene TRBV29-1 combines with J gene TRBJ2-1; 8 bases fit TRBD1. The V segment lost 1 base and the J segment 15 bases; nucleotides outside the gene matches: 5. Germline V gene lookup returns CDR1 SQVTM and CDR2 ANQGSEA. This CDR3 has 11 amino acids. CDR3 nucleotide sequence: TGCAGCGTTGAAGCCCAGGGGGCTTGGTTCTTC. Protein product: CSVEAQGAWFF.

The genes are TRBV11-2 and TRBJ2-7, with 10 bases matching TRBD2. Germline CDR1 is SGHAT and CDR2 is FQNNGV. This CDR3 is built from 16 residues. The ends lost 3 bases at V and 6 bases at J; junction bases unmatched: 11. The CDR3 coding sequence is TGTGCCAGCAGCTTCGTTGGGGCTAGCGGGAGTCGCGAGCAGTACTTC. It encodes CASSFVGASGSREQYF.

The chain recombines TRBV28 with TRBJ1-2, with 9 bases identical to TRBD1. The CDR3 sequence is 14 residues long. Trimming took 2 bases from V and 2 from J; bases not matched to a gene: 0. Germline V gene sequence: CDR1 MDHEN, CDR2 SYDVKM. The CDR3 bases are TGTGCCAGCAGTTTAGGGACAGGGAACTATGGCTACACCTTC. Translated: CASSLGTGNYGYTF.

This clone has more than one count but fewer than ten. The chain recombines TRBV9 with TRBJ2-2; 13 bases line up with TRBD2. CDR1 SGDLS and CDR2 YYNGEE come from the germline V gene. This CDR3 has 17 residues. V dropped 0 bases and J dropped 6; count of bases not matched to a gene: 5. The CDR3 reads CASSVVLGLAGAGELFF. The CDR3 bases are TGTGCCAGCAGCGTAGTCCTAGGACTAGCGGGAGCCGGGGAGCTGTTTTTT.

The rearrangement joins TRBV15 to TRBJ2-7; 13 nucleotides agree with TRBD2. V dropped 1 base and J dropped 0; count of bases not matched to a gene: 6. This CDR3 has 18 residues. Germline CDR1 reads LNHNV; CDR2 reads YYDKDF (reference sequence). CDR3 in amino acids: CATSRGGLAGASSYEQYF. The CDR3, as DNA: TGTGCCACCAGCAGAGGTGGACTAGCGGGAGCCAGCTCCTACGAGCAGTACTTC. The variable domain in full, completed from reference TRBV15 and TRBJ2-7, reads DAMVIQNPRYQVTQFGKPVTLSCSQTLNHNVMYWYQQKSSQAPKLLFHYYDKDFNNEADTPDNFQSRRPNTSFCFLDIRSPGLGDTAMYLCATSRGGLAGASSYEQYFGPGTRLTVT.

This rearrangement joins TRBV11-2 to TRBJ1-2; 7 bases are shared with TRBD1. This CDR3 is 15 amino acids long. Trimming cost V 5 bases and J 5 bases; bases outside gene matches: 11. Germline CDR1 is SGHAT and CDR2 is FQNNGV. The CDR3 region is CASSQAAGGNYGYTF. The DNA for the CDR3 is TGTGCCAGCAGCCAAGCCGCAGGGGGAAATTATGGCTACACCTTC. The whole variable domain, remainder taken from reference TRBV11-2 and TRBJ1-2, is EAGVAQSPRYKIIEKRQSVAFWCNPISGHATLYWYQQILGQGPKLLIQFQNNGVVDDSQLPKDRFSAERLKGVDSTLKIQPAKLEDSAVYLCASSQAAGGNYGYTFGSGTRLTVV.